This note documents a single T cell receptor beta chain sequence. Antigen specificity is unknown. The CDR3 contains 13 residues. V gave up 5 bases and J gave up 4 bases, with 12 bases separating them. A second PCR, run for about 6 to 11 cycles, used a sample-barcoded 5' primer plus a J-beta primer mix. Using its own MiXCR run on the 5' RACE reads, TCRdb lists one record per CDR3 protein. The table has 1.5 million to 2 million distinct CDR3 sequences, 49% seen once; the top ten hold over 2%. The record originates from a study of blood T cells in healthy people across ages. In terms of origin and age, donors were healthy Caucasian individuals from Russia aged 6 to 90. Total RNA, at least 5.5 micrograms per sample, came from PBMCs. General study results and limits: PBMCs left unsorted prevented a conclusive naive versus antigen-experienced comparison. Among long-lived donors, naive CD4+ cells were more numerous and diversity higher than in aged donors.

This chain connects TRBV12-3 or TRBV12-4 to TRBJ2-7; weak D call: TRBD2 (6 bases). The source material was blood. The source is a middle-aged woman in good health. CDR3 residues: CASSPRGKYEQYF. CDR3 sequence (DNA): TGTGCCAGCAGTCCCCGGGGGAAATACGAGCAGTACTTC.